This T cell receptor beta chain was profiled in a study of shared clonotypes between healthy human individuals. Donors comprised healthy HIV-negative adults lacking recent acute infections or vaccinations. Investigators divided CD4+ cells into CD45RA+ naive and CD45RA-negative memory subsets. The germline gives CDR1 SGHTA, CDR2 FQGNSA. The CDR3 spans 19 residues. The V segment lost 4 bases and the J segment 0 bases; nucleotides outside the gene matches: 6. Comment on this clone: Other DNA sequences of this sample code for an identical CDR3.

Template for every sorted-subset replicate PCR totaled around 210 ng DNA, about 30,000 T cell genomes. The method was immunoSEQ multiplex PCR; TCRdb's version includes in-frame clones alone and lacks a portion of them. The data hold roughly 2.5 million clones, with just over 90% observed a single time. Sequenced input: naive CD4+ T cells sorted from blood. Noted subset: CD45RA+ positively selected. The chain joins TRBV7-2 to TRBJ2-1, with 16 nucleotides matching TRBD2. The TCR originated in a man aged 18 to 30 in good health. CDR3 bases: TGTGCCAGCAGCTCTCCGGGACTAGCGGGAGGGAGCTCCTACAATGAGCAGTTCTTC. This encodes CASSSPGLAGGSSYNEQFF.